This TCR beta chain was sequenced in a study of PD-1 blockade in classical Hodgkin lymphoma. Specified time point: cycle 4 day 1 (C4D1), after more than five weeks of nivolumab. Brentuximab vedotin exposure varied among the patients, all of whom had relapsed after autologous stem cell transplantation. Magnetic negative selection purified CD4+ T cells from thawed PBMCs. To note about this clone: What it recognizes is unknown.

Trimming left V 0 bases short and J 2 bases short, with 10 bases between. CDR1 KGHSH and CDR2 LQKENI come from the germline V gene. The CDR3 is 15 amino acids. Study-wide results and caveats: Whereas CD4+ TCR diversity had risen significantly by C4D1, CD8+ TCR diversity had not. Exclusion removed patients who began nivolumab under 1 year after ASCT.

Only in-frame clones appear in the TCRdb table, and some are missing; sequencing was by immunoSEQ multiplex PCR. The repertoire includes about 22,000 clones, around 68% of them detected once, and around 1.2% sits in the top ten. The sample consisted of CD4+ T cells from blood, taken before the fourth cycle of nivolumab. The clonotype comes from a human donor with classical Hodgkin lymphoma. The chain has TRBV18 and TRBJ1-2; no firm D call. The CDR3 region has the DNA TGTGCCAGCTCACCACCGGGCGAGCGGAACTATGGCTACACCTTC. Translation: CASSPPGERNYGYTF. Complete variable domain (other parts from reference TRBV18 and TRBJ1-2): NAGVMQNPRHLVRRRGQEARLRCSPMKGHSHVYWYRQLPEEGLKFMVYLQKENIIDESGMPKERFSAEFPKEGPSILRIQQVVRGDSAAYFCASSPPGERNYGYTFGSGTRLTVV.